This T cell receptor beta chain was found in a study of somatic mutations in cytotoxic T cells in rheumatoid arthritis. At the level of the study: Patients had over 25 ml EDTA blood drawn right after diagnosis, before any treatment. Findings and limits, study-wide: It was found that CD8+ T-cell clonality in rheumatoid arthritis patients did not differ significantly from that in age-matched healthy controls. With 65 patients examined, under ten had a largest CD8+ clone exceeding 20% of CD8+ cells.

Points on this clone: The antigen is not known.

Profiled with immunoSEQ multiplex PCR; TCRdb holds only in-frame clones, not every one. This table holds about 23,000 clones, roughly 80% found once. This CDR3 is 11 amino acids long. Germline values: CDR1 SEHNR, CDR2 FQNEAQ (reference sequence). V lost 1 base and J lost 5, with 3 bases in between. This receptor was identified in an adult with rheumatoid arthritis. This chain joins TRBV7-9 and TRBJ2-7; D is uncertain. The source material was CD8+ T cells sorted from blood. The CDR3 spells CASSLGNEQYF. CDR3 nucleotide sequence: TGTGCCAGCAGCTTAGGGAACGAGCAGTACTTC.